Following are 26 T cell receptor beta chains from one sample sequenced in a study of blood T cells in healthy people across ages. A J-beta primer mix and a sample-barcoded 5' primer were used in a second PCR of about 7 to 11 cycles. MiXCR, applied by TCRdb to the 5' RACE reads, yields one record per CDR3 protein. This table has 1.6 million or so distinct CDR3 sequences, approximately 32% appearing once. The sample comprised blood. The receptor set was obtained from a woman in her 30s in good health.

The chain combines TRBV27 with TRBJ2-6; perhaps TRBD2 as D (5 bases). V was trimmed by 2 bases and J by 6 bases, leaving 14 bases between them. The CDR3 is 16 amino acids. CDR1 is MNHEY, CDR2 SMNVEV, per germline (reference sequence). CDR3 residues: CASSLTGGWTANVLTF. The CDR3 nucleotides read TGTGCCAGCAGTTTAACCGGCGGGTGGACGGCCAACGTCCTGACTTTC. The variable domain in full, with the rest retrieved from reference TRBV27 and TRBJ2-6, is EAQVTQNPRYLITVTGKKLTVTCSQNMNHEYMSWYRQDPGLGLRQIYYSMNVEVTDKGDVPEGYKVSRKEKRNFPLILESPSPNQTSLYFCASSLTGGWTANVLTFGAGSRLTVL.

This clonotype occurred a few times. V gene TRBV18 combines with J gene TRBJ2-5, with 9 bases fitting TRBD1. The J call could be wrong; TRBJ2-7 is a better fit for the DNA end. Germline V gene data show CDR1 as KGHSH and CDR2 as LQKENI. CDR3 length: 16 amino acids. CDR3 sequence: CASSADRTGVIDEQYF. The CDR3 bases are TGTGCCAGCTCTGCAGATAGGACAGGGGTGATCGACGAGCAGTACTTC.

This CDR3 is CSASDGTSFFEQYF. In DNA, the CDR3 is TGCAGCGCCTCGGACGGGACTAGCTTTTTCGAGCAGTACTTC. The chain couples TRBV20-1 to TRBJ2-7; TRBD2 matches 9 bases. CDR3 length: 14 residues. Germline V gene sequence: CDR1 DFQATT, CDR2 SNEGSKA (reference sequence).

The table lists this clonotype with many counts. This chain links TRBV20-1 with TRBJ2-1, with 8 bases fitting TRBD2. Germline assignment: CDR1 DFQATT and CDR2 SNEGSKA (reference sequence). This CDR3 region has 15 residues. J lost 2 bases, V lost 6 bases, and 9 bases had no gene match. The chain's CDR3 is CSAGRPSGPYNEQFF. The CDR3 DNA follows: TGCAGTGCCGGAAGGCCTAGCGGGCCCTACAATGAGCAGTTCTTC.

This clonotype occurred a few times. One junction end does not reproduce the germline sequence, and a read error may be involved. This chain links TRBV12-3 or TRBV12-4 with TRBJ2-1, with unresolved D. The CDR3 consists of 13 residues. The CDR3 sequence is CASRPVSHNEQFF. The DNA of the CDR3 is TGTGCCAGCAGGCCTGTCTCCCACAATGAGCAGTTCTTC.

The rearrangement joins TRBV7-9 to TRBJ1-5; TRBD1 matches at 9 bases. The CDR3 consists of 16 residues. J lost 4 bases, V lost 3 bases, and 7 bases had no gene match. The germline CDR1 and CDR2 sequences are SEHNR and FQNEAQ (reference sequence). The CDR3 spells CASSFGDRERNQPQHF. CDR3 in DNA: TGTGCCAGCAGCTTCGGGGACAGGGAGAGGAATCAGCCCCAGCATTTT.

This clonotype was seen a few times. V and J are TRBV2 and TRBJ2-7; D is uncertain. The CDR3 runs 13 residues. Germline-derived CDR1 and CDR2 are SNHLY and FYNNEI. V was shortened by 3 bases and J by 2 bases, with 8 bases between the two germline ends. Written as DNA, the CDR3 is TGTGCCAGCAGTGATGCAGAACCCTACGAGCAGTACTTC. This sequence encodes CASSDAEPYEQYF.

The genes are TRBV20-1 and TRBJ2-1; possible D gene TRBD2, 7 bases. Germline assignment: CDR1 DFQATT and CDR2 SNEGSKA (reference sequence). V was cut by 3 bases and J by 10 bases, with 19 bases left in between. This CDR3 is built from 14 residues. CDR3 bases: TGCAGTGCTAGTCGGGGGGCGCGGGGGCGAGAGCAGTTCTTC. Translating gives CSASRGARGREQFF.

A remark on this clonotype: A read error may produce the germline difference seen at one junction end. The rearrangement uses TRBV4-2 and TRBJ1-1, with unresolved D. Per germline, CDR1 LGHNA and CDR2 YNFKEQ. The CDR3 totals 15 residues. The CDR3 region has the DNA TGTGCCAGCAGCCAAGTCGGCAGCTGGAACGCTGAAGCTTTCTTT. Translation: CASSQVGSWNAEAFF.

This clonotype appeared a single time. J is TRBJ1-4 and V is TRBV28, with D unclear. The V end was cut by 7 bases, the J end by 7 bases, with 10 bases between. CDR1 and CDR2 from the germline V gene are MDHEN and SYDVKM. The CDR3 is 12 amino acids. Written as DNA, the CDR3 is TGTGCCAGCACAAGGGTACGTGAAAAACTGTTTTTT. Its protein is CASTRVREKLFF.

This clonotype was detected only a few times. This chain connects TRBV9 to TRBJ1-1; D gene ambiguous. V dropped 0 bases and J dropped 5 bases, with 17 bases sitting between them. The germline V gene has CDR1 SGDLS and CDR2 YYNGEE. The CDR3 totals 16 residues. The DNA for the CDR3 is TGTGCCAGCAGCGTAGCGTGTTTGGGATGGAGTACTGAAGCTTTCTTT. Translating it yields CASSVACLGWSTEAFF. The variable domain in full, with the rest retrieved from reference TRBV9 and TRBJ1-1, is DSGVTQTPKHLITATGQRVTLRCSPRSGDLSVYWYQQSLDQGLQFLIQYYNGEERAKGNILERFSAQQFPDLHSELNLSSLELGDSALYFCASSVACLGWSTEAFFGQGTRLTVV.

This clonotype was observed once. The junction does not match germline at one end; this may be a read error. The genes are TRBV6-1 and TRBJ1-4, with D maybe TRBD1 (6 bases). The germline CDR1 and CDR2 sequences are MNHNS and SASEGT. The CDR3 contains 18 residues. The DNA for the CDR3 is TGTGCCAGCAGTGAAGCGGGATACCGGGACACATCAAATGAAGAACTGTTTTTT. Encoded protein: CASSEAGYRDTSNEELFF.

This clonotype was recorded at least ten times. An end of the junction differs from the germline gene, which may be a read error. The chain uses TRBV7-8 and TRBJ1-1; 8 bases align to TRBD1. Germline V gene sequence: CDR1 SGHVS, CDR2 FQNEAQ. This CDR3 comprises 12 residues. CDR3 region: CASSLGDREAFF. The CDR3 DNA is TGCGCCAGCAGCTTGGGGGACAGGGAAGCTTTCTTT. Looking up the rest from reference TRBV7-8 and TRBJ1-1 gives the full variable domain: GAGVSQSPRYKVAKRGQDVALRCDPISGHVSLFWYQQALGQGPEFLTYFQNEAQLDKSGLPSDRFFAERPEGSVSTLKIQRTQQEDSAVYLCASSLGDREAFFGQGTRLTVV.

CDR3 nucleotides: TGTGCCAGCAGTTCCGCGACAGGGAGTGGCAATCAGCCCCAGCATTTT. Protein product: CASSSATGSGNQPQHF. V and J are TRBV28 and TRBJ1-5, with TRBD1 matching 7 bases. Germline CDR1 reads MDHEN; CDR2 reads SYDVKM. V was clipped by 4 bases and J by 2 bases; unmatched bases: 8. The CDR3 is 16 residues long.

This clonotype was observed a handful of times. The chain combines TRBV5-1 with TRBJ1-2; the D gene is possibly TRBD1 (6 bases). The V gene lost 5 bases and the J gene lost 4 bases, with 15 bases spanning the gap. Germline V CDR1 and CDR2: SGHRS, YFSETQ. This CDR3 comprises 14 residues. The CDR3 sequence is CASSHWQGSYGYTF. CDR3 nucleotide sequence: TGCGCCAGCAGTCATTGGCAGGGGAGCTATGGCTACACCTTC.

CDR3: CASSVGLSPGEKLFF. CDR3 nucleotides: TGCGCCAGCAGCGTCGGACTCTCACCGGGTGAAAAACTGTTTTTT. The chain carries TRBV5-1 and TRBJ1-4, with no clear D. This CDR3 is built from 15 residues. Trimming stripped 4 bases from V and 7 bases from J, with 17 bases between. Germline V gene data show CDR1 as SGHRS and CDR2 as YFSETQ.

This chain joins TRBV20-1 and TRBJ2-7, with 7 bases aligning to TRBD1. Germline CDR1 DFQATT, CDR2 SNEGSKA (reference sequence). There are 16 residues in the CDR3. V gave up 4 bases and J gave up 0 bases; unmatched junction bases: 12. CDR3 coding DNA: TGCAGTGCTACCTGGTCGGGACAGCTAAACTCCTACGAGCAGTACTTC. Amino acid sequence: CSATWSGQLNSYEQYF.

This clonotype has a handful of counts. This chain connects TRBV7-2 to TRBJ2-5; possibly TRBD1 for D (5 bases). The CDR3 consists of 13 residues. CDR1 and CDR2 (germline): SGHTA, FQGNSA. V was cut by 6 bases and J by 3 bases, with 11 bases left in between. CDR3: CASSGAGKETQYF. CDR3 coding DNA: TGTGCCAGCAGTGGGGCTGGGAAAGAGACCCAGTACTTC.

The chain carries TRBV5-1 and TRBJ1-1; 7 bases fit TRBD1. V was pared by 4 bases and J by 6 bases, with 18 bases of the junction left unmatched. CDR3 length: 17 amino acids. Germline CDR1 reads SGHRS; CDR2 reads YFSETQ. The DNA for the CDR3 is TGCGCCAGCAGCCCCCGTACAGGGGAGGGGACCTTAGCTGAAGCTTTCTTT. Residues: CASSPRTGEGTLAEAFF.

This clonotype was detected many times. The chain combines TRBV7-9 with TRBJ2-7; D is ambiguous. CDR3 length equals 12 residues. Germline V gene lookup returns CDR1 SEHNR and CDR2 FQNEAQ (reference sequence). V was shortened by 5 bases and J by 3 bases, with 8 bases between the two germline ends. CDR3 coding DNA: TGTGCCAGCAGCCCCCCAGGCTACGAGCAGTACTTC. Its translation: CASSPPGYEQYF.

V usage is TRBV14 and J usage is TRBJ1-4; D is uncertain. Germline V gene lookup returns CDR1 SGHDN and CDR2 FVKESK. V shed 4 bases and J shed 0 bases, with 12 bases lying between them. CDR3 length: 16 amino acids. The CDR3 loop reads CASSLLGGATNEKLFF. The DNA for the CDR3 is TGTGCCAGCAGCCTCCTCGGCGGGGCAACTAATGAAAAACTGTTTTTT.

This clonotype came up many times. The chain has TRBV12-3 or TRBV12-4 and TRBJ2-7; D is uncertain. CDR3 length equals 13 residues. The V and J ends lost 5 bases and 4 bases respectively, with 12 bases between them. This CDR3 is CASSPRPGYEQYF. The CDR3 nucleotides read TGTGCCAGCAGTCCACGTCCTGGGTACGAGCAGTACTTC.

This clonotype has just a few counts. The genes are TRBV2 and TRBJ1-2; D gene ambiguous. The V gene's germline CDR1 is SNHLY and CDR2 FYNNEI. This CDR3 spans 13 amino acids. The germline V and J ends were trimmed by 5 bases and 0 bases, with 7 bases remaining between them. The CDR3 nucleotides are TGTGCCAGCAGTCCCGCTCCTAACTATGGCTACACCTTC. The encoded protein is CASSPAPNYGYTF. The variable domain in full, with the rest retrieved from reference TRBV2 and TRBJ1-2, is EPEVTQTPSHQVTQMGQEVILRCVPISNHLYFYWYRQILGQKVEFLVSFYNNEISEKSEIFDDQFSVERPDGSNFTLKIRSTKLEDSAMYFCASSPAPNYGYTFGSGTRLTVV.

On this clonotype: The germline gene is not matched at one end of the junction; a read error may be the cause. The chain employs TRBV9 and TRBJ2-3; D gene ambiguous. CDR1 is SGDLS and CDR2 is YYNGEE in the germline V gene. The CDR3 runs 12 residues. The CDR3 DNA follows: TGTGCCAGCAGCGTTATCACAGATACGCGGTATTTT. This sequence encodes CASSVITDTRYF.

A remark on this clonotype: Relative to the germline gene, one junction end is altered; a read error may explain this. This chain joins TRBV2 and TRBJ2-7; D tentatively reads TRBD1 or TRBD2 (6 bases each). CDR1 is SNHLY and CDR2 is FYNNEI in the germline V gene. The CDR3 is made up of 15 amino acids. CDR3 coding DNA: TGTGCCAACAGTGACCGGGGGCAGGGGATCTACGAGCAGTACTTC. Its protein is CANSDRGQGIYEQYF.

The chain has TRBV20-1 and TRBJ2-1; 9 nucleotides align to TRBD2. Germline V lookup: CDR1 DFQATT, CDR2 SNEGSKA (reference sequence). This CDR3 is built from 14 residues. The trim removed 5 bases at V and 6 bases at J, leaving 8 bases unmatched. CDR3 region: CSAETGLASNEQFF. The CDR3 nucleotides read TGCAGTGCTGAGACCGGACTAGCGAGCAATGAGCAGTTCTTC.